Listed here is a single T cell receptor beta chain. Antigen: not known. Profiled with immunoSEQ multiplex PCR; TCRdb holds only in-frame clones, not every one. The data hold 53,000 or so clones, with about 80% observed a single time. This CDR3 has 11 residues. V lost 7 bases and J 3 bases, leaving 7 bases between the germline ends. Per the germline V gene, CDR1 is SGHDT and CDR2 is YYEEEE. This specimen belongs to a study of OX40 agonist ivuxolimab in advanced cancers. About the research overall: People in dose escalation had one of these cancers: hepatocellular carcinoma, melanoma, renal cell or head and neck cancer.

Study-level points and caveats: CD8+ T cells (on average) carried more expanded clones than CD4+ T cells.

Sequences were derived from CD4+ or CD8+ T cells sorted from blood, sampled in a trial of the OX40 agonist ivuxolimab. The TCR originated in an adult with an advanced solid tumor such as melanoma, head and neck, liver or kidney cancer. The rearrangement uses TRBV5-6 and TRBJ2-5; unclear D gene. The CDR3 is CASRREETQYF. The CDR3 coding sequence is TGTGCCAGCCGCCGGGAAGAGACCCAGTACTTC. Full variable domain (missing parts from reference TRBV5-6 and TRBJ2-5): DAGVTQSPTHLIKTRGQQVTLRCSPKSGHDTVSWYQQALGQGPQFIFQYYEEEERQRGNFPDRFSGHQFPNYSSELNVNALLLGDSALYLCASRREETQYFGPGTRLLVL.